The 29 T cell receptor beta chains below come from one sample, sequenced in a study. One entry per CDR3 protein results from TCRdb running MiXCR on the 5' RACE reads. The data hold 53,000 or so distinct CDR3 sequences, with about 25% observed a single time. The sequencing sample was made of tumor-infiltrating naive CD4+ T cells sorted from the breast tumor. Indicated subset: naive CD4+ T cells, CD4+CD45RA+CD25-. The receptors here all came from a female donor with breast cancer.

This clonotype has only one observation. This may stem from a read error, because a much larger clone lies one nucleotide away. The rearrangement links TRBV4-1 to TRBJ1-2; D is unresolved. V lost 4 bases to trimming and J lost 8 bases, with 14 bases between them. From germline, CDR1 is MGHRA and CDR2 YSYEKL. The CDR3 spans 13 residues. The CDR3 here is CASSRFGLGGYTF. The CDR3, as DNA: TGCGCCAGCAGCCGATTCGGTCTTGGCGGCTACACCTTC.

Note on this clonotype: The junction departs from germline at one end; a sequencing error may be responsible. V usage is TRBV6-6 and J usage is TRBJ2-5; perhaps TRBD2 as D (6 bases). Germline V gives CDR1 MNHNY, CDR2 SVGAGI (reference sequence). The CDR3 is 13 residues long. In DNA form, the CDR3 reads TGTGCCAGCAGGTACTCGGCGGGGGAGACCCAGTACTTC. As protein: CASRYSAGETQYF.

J is TRBJ2-7 and V is TRBV20-1; the match to TRBD2 covers 7 bases. The CDR3 is made up of 15 amino acids. Germline CDR1 is DFQATT and CDR2 is SNEGSKA (reference sequence). The V segment lost 0 bases and the J segment 7 bases; nucleotides outside the gene matches: 12. The CDR3 DNA sequence: TGCAGTGCTAGAGATGCGGCGGGAGAGGCTCGTGAGCAGTACTTC. This translates into CSARDAAGEAREQYF.

This clonotype was observed at least ten times. The rearrangement joins TRBV7-6 to TRBJ1-1; 10 bases fit TRBD1. The junction had 4 bases not matched to a gene; V was cut back by 5 bases and J by 4 bases. CDR1 and CDR2 (germline): SGHVS, FNYEAQ. The CDR3 is 14 residues long. The CDR3 DNA reads TGTGCCAGCAGCGCCGGGACAGGGGTCACTGAAGCTTTCTTT. Protein sequence: CASSAGTGVTEAFF.

The chain is built from TRBV28 and TRBJ1-5; TRBD1 might be the D (5 bases). CDR1 and CDR2 (germline): MDHEN, SYDVKM. The CDR3 length is 15 residues. V lost 6 bases, J lost 7 bases, and 19 bases lay in between. The DNA of the CDR3 is TGTGCCAGCAGGGGATGGAACGGGGGGAGGCAGCCCCAGCATTTT. Protein: CASRGWNGGRQPQHF.

This clonotype was detected a few times. V usage is TRBV12-3 or TRBV12-4 and J usage is TRBJ2-3; D call uncertain. The V end was cut by 3 bases, the J end by 2 bases, with 9 bases between. The CDR3 extends over 14 amino acids. This CDR3 reads CASSFRAATDTQYF. The CDR3 nucleotides read TGTGCCAGCAGTTTTCGGGCTGCCACAGATACGCAGTATTTT.

This clonotype has ten or more counts. This CDR3 is CASSHLGRDTQYF. The CDR3 region has the DNA TGTGCCAGCAGCCACCTGGGACGAGATACGCAGTATTTT. J is TRBJ2-3 and V is TRBV7-9; D is possibly TRBD1 or TRBD2 (5 bases each). The CDR3 spans 13 residues. Deletions cut 5 bases from V and 5 bases from J, with 11 bases between. Germline V gives CDR1 SEHNR, CDR2 FQNEAQ (reference sequence).

This clonotype appeared a single time. Since a much larger clone is just one base distant, this may be a read error. No conserved phenylalanine or tryptophan ends this CDR3, so it is likely a read error. The CDR3 region has the DNA TGTGCCAGCAGCCATACTGGGGCCAACGTCCTGACTTAC. Encoded protein: CASSHTGANVLTY. The genes are TRBV12-3 or TRBV12-4 and TRBJ2-6; D is undetermined. The CDR3 consists of 13 residues. V lost 6 bases and J lost 2, with 5 bases in between.

Turning to this clonotype: Because it lacks the conserved phenylalanine or tryptophan at the end, this CDR3 is likely a read error. The chain uses TRBV6-2 or TRBV6-3 and TRBJ1-5, with D tentatively TRBD1 (5 bases). Trimming cost V 4 bases and J 7 bases, with 14 bases left between them. This CDR3 is built from 14 residues. Germline assignment: CDR1 MNHEY and CDR2 SVGEGT. DNA for the CDR3: TGTGCCAGCAGTTCCTCCCCGCAGGGCCAGCCCCAGCATGTT. Protein product: CASSSSPQGQPQHV.

The V and J genes are TRBV20-1 and TRBJ2-7, with 11 bases matching TRBD2. The junction had 5 bases not matched to a gene; V was cut back by 1 base and J by 3 bases. The germline V gene has CDR1 DFQATT and CDR2 SNEGSKA (reference sequence). There are 15 residues in the CDR3. The CDR3 DNA follows: TGCAGTGCTAGAGCAGGGACTAGCGGAAGCTACGAGCAGTACTTC. Translated, it gives CSARAGTSGSYEQYF.

This clonotype was detected only a few times. V and J are TRBV10-3 and TRBJ2-6; the match to TRBD1 covers 7 bases. Per the germline V gene, CDR1 is ENHRY and CDR2 is SYGVKD. V trimming: 6 bases; J trimming: 0 bases; junction bases outside the gene matches: 5. The CDR3 length is 16 residues. CDR3 amino acids: CAIRPTGNSGANVLTF. The CDR3 DNA sequence: TGTGCCATCAGGCCGACAGGGAACTCTGGGGCCAACGTCCTGACTTTC.

The table lists this clonotype with many counts. The chain couples TRBV5-1 to TRBJ1-2; D not certain. Germline lookup yields CDR1 SGHRS and CDR2 YFSETQ. V was pared by 4 bases and J by 7 bases, with 11 bases between. CDR3 length: 12 residues. The CDR3 DNA reads as TGCGCCAGCAGCACCGGAGGAGGTGGCTACACCTTC. Translated: CASSTGGGGYTF.

As for this clonotype: Because the CDR3 is missing its conserved closing phenylalanine or tryptophan, this is likely a read error. V usage is TRBV7-8 and J usage is TRBJ1-4, with 8 bases lining up with TRBD1. Trimming removed 4 bases from V and 4 bases from J; junction bases left unmatched: 5. Germline CDR1 reads SGHVS; CDR2 reads FQNEAQ. The CDR3 totals 15 residues. CDR3 in DNA: TGTGCCAGCAGCTCCGGACAGGGTCGTAATGAAAAACTGTTTTTA. Translated: CASSSGQGRNEKLFL.

This rearrangement joins TRBV12-3 or TRBV12-4 to TRBJ2-1; D gene uncertain. Trimming took 5 bases from V and 6 from J, leaving 14 bases between them. The CDR3 spans 14 residues. The CDR3 coding sequence is TGTGCCAGCAGTGCGCTCAGAGGTAGCAATGAGCAGTTCTTC. Protein product: CASSALRGSNEQFF.

This clonotype was observed a few times. The V and J genes are TRBV19 and TRBJ2-5; 9 bases are shared with TRBD2. V was clipped by 5 bases and J by 2 bases; unmatched bases: 12. Germline V CDR1 and CDR2: LNHDA, SQIVND (reference sequence). The CDR3 runs 17 residues. The CDR3 protein is CASSLLGAGGQQETQYF. As DNA, the CDR3 is TGTGCCAGTAGTCTCCTTGGGGCGGGGGGGCAGCAAGAGACCCAGTACTTC.

The gene calls are TRBV5-1 and TRBJ1-6; D is perhaps TRBD1 (5 bases). Germline V gene sequence: CDR1 SGHRS, CDR2 YFSETQ. The V gene lost 4 bases and the J gene lost 10 bases, with 18 bases spanning the gap. This CDR3 is built from 15 residues. Here the CDR3 reads CASSPTVGGESPLHF. In DNA form, the CDR3 reads TGCGCCAGCAGCCCAACGGTTGGGGGTGAGTCACCCCTCCACTTT.

The chain carries TRBV7-9 and TRBJ2-2, with D uncertain. V lost 5 bases to trimming and J lost 4 bases, with 14 bases between them. CDR1 SEHNR and CDR2 FQNEAQ come from the germline V gene (reference sequence). The length of the CDR3 is 15 residues. CDR3 sequence (DNA): TGTGCCAGCAGCCACCCCCGGTTGGGCACCGGGGAGCTGTTTTTT. Protein product: CASSHPRLGTGELFF.

The table lists this clonotype with a few counts. This chain connects TRBV7-9 to TRBJ2-3; 9 bases are a match to TRBD2. The CDR3 covers 16 residues. Germline CDR1 SEHNR, CDR2 FQNEAQ (reference sequence). V was pared by 8 bases and J by 7 bases, with 16 bases of the junction left unmatched. This CDR3 reads CASVFVAGVTAYTQYF. The CDR3 bases are TGTGCCAGCGTTTTTGTAGCGGGAGTGACGGCGTATACGCAGTATTTT.

The rearrangement uses TRBV20-1 and TRBJ2-4; 9 nucleotides align to TRBD1. Germline loops: CDR1 DFQATT, CDR2 SNEGSKA (reference sequence). The CDR3 sequence is 16 residues long. V dropped 6 bases and J dropped 8; count of bases not matched to a gene: 17. CDR3 region: CSAPPNRGLSRDIQYF. The CDR3 DNA follows: TGCAGTGCCCCGCCTAACAGGGGGCTCTCGAGAGACATTCAGTACTTC.

The chain uses TRBV7-2 and TRBJ2-7, with 9 bases identical to TRBD2. Germline V CDR1 and CDR2: SGHTA, FQGNSA. Trimming at V came to 8 bases and at J to 2 bases, leaving 13 bases not matched to a gene. The CDR3 is 16 amino acids. The CDR3 DNA is TGTGCCAGCCGCCCTCAGGGGCGGGAGGGCGCCTACGAGCAGTACTTC. Protein sequence: CASRPQGREGAYEQYF.

The J gene is TRBJ2-7, the V gene TRBV5-1, with 7 bases that match TRBD1. V dropped 4 bases and J dropped 4; count of bases not matched to a gene: 11. The CDR3 length is 15 residues. Per the germline V gene, CDR1 is SGHRS and CDR2 is YFSETQ. For the CDR3, the DNA is TGCGCCAGCAGCCACCCGAGACAGGGTGTGTACGAGCAGTACTTC. Protein: CASSHPRQGVYEQYF.

The chain combines TRBV5-5 with TRBJ2-3; tentative D call: TRBD2 (6 bases). The ends were cut back, 4 bases at V and 4 bases at J, with 10 bases in the middle. The CDR3 runs 13 residues. Germline V gene data show CDR1 as SGHKS and CDR2 as YYEKEE (reference sequence). For the CDR3, the DNA is TGTGCCAGCAGCACGGGAGCAGCAGATACGCAGTATTTT. This translates into CASSTGAADTQYF.

This clonotype was observed a few times. The chain uses TRBV7-9 and TRBJ1-5; no clear D. Germline assignment: CDR1 SEHNR and CDR2 FQNEAQ (reference sequence). There are 17 residues in the CDR3. Trimming cost V 1 base and J 2 bases, with 15 bases left between them. Here the CDR3 reads CASSLGHSVGGNQPQHF. The DNA for the CDR3 is TGTGCCAGCAGCTTAGGTCATTCGGTCGGAGGCAATCAGCCCCAGCATTTT.

Comments on this clonotype: A much larger clone sits a single nucleotide away, making a read error possible. The CDR3 does not end in the conserved phenylalanine or tryptophan, so this is likely a read error. V and J are TRBV7-8 and TRBJ1-1, with TRBD1 as a possible D gene (6 bases). V lost 3 bases and J lost 1, with 12 bases in between. In germline, CDR1 is SGHVS, CDR2 FQNEAQ. CDR3 length: 15 amino acids. CDR3 sequence: CASSFRQAQNTEAFS. The CDR3 nucleotides read TGTGCCAGCAGCTTTCGACAGGCTCAGAACACTGAAGCTTTCTCT.

The V gene is TRBV6-1, the J gene TRBJ2-7, with D uncertain. V was shortened by 2 bases and J by 0 bases, with 11 bases between the two germline ends. The CDR3 runs 15 residues. Per the germline V gene, CDR1 is MNHNS and CDR2 is SASEGT. The CDR3 DNA reads as TGTGCCAGCAGTGAATTACCCACCTTCTCCTACGAGCAGTACTTC. This gives the protein CASSELPTFSYEQYF.

This chain links TRBV29-1 with TRBJ1-4, with TRBD1 matching 9 bases. The CDR3 has 14 amino acids. The V gene's germline CDR1 is SQVTM and CDR2 ANQGSEA. Trimming removed 6 bases from V and 7 bases from J; junction bases left unmatched: 9. The CDR3 DNA reads as TGCAGCGTACCTGCGACAGGGGGGTTTGAAAAACTGTTTTTT. Its protein product is CSVPATGGFEKLFF.

This clonotype came up once. This chain links TRBV29-1 with TRBJ1-1; TRBD1 might be the D (5 bases). There are 12 residues in the CDR3. V lost 4 bases and J lost 0, with 6 bases in between. Germline CDR1 and CDR2: SQVTM and ANQGSEA. CDR3 DNA: TGCAGCGTTGGGGGGATGAACACTGAAGCTTTCTTT. This encodes CSVGGMNTEAFF.

Details on this clonotype: With a much larger clone just one base away, this may be a read error. J is TRBJ2-1 and V is TRBV12-3 or TRBV12-4; 13 bases map to TRBD2. The CDR3 is made up of 15 amino acids. CDR3 protein: CASSSTSGGTNEQCF. CDR3 nucleotide sequence: TGTGCCAGCAGTTCGACTAGCGGGGGGACAAATGAGCAGTGCTTC.

This clonotype was counted between two and nine times. The chain recombines TRBV28 with TRBJ1-2, with unresolved D. CDR3 length equals 11 residues. V was pared by 5 bases and J by 3 bases, with 4 bases between. CDR1 is MDHEN and CDR2 is SYDVKM in the germline V gene. In DNA, the CDR3 is TGTGCCAGCAGTCCCCACTATGGCTACACCTTC. Encoded protein: CASSPHYGYTF.